These 21 T cell receptor beta chains share one sample of origin, sequenced in a study of CD8 T cells in ankylosing spondylitis. TCRdb re-called the 5' RACE reads with MiXCR, one entry per CDR3 protein. The sample shows 50,000 to 75,000 distinct CDR3 sequences, about 6% of them seen only once. The specimen sequenced was synovial fluid, either unsorted or a sorted T cell fraction (not recorded which). These receptors all come from a male donor with ankylosing spondylitis.

This clonotype was counted only a few times. The chain uses TRBV5-1 and TRBJ2-1; TRBD1 might be the D (5 bases). The CDR3 is made up of 12 amino acids. Germline CDR1 is SGHRS and CDR2 is YFSETQ. Trimming pared 1 base from V and 9 bases from J, leaving 8 bases between. CDR3 sequence (DNA): TGCGCCAGCAGCTTGAGGGGAACTGAGCAGTTCTTC. Its protein product is CASSLRGTEQFF.

Only a few counts were recorded for this clonotype. This chain links TRBV7-6 with TRBJ2-3; no firm D call. CDR3 size: 15 residues. The V end was cut by 1 base, the J end by 2 bases, with 10 bases between. Looked up from germline, CDR1 is SGHVS and CDR2 is FNYEAQ. The CDR3 DNA follows: TGTGCCAGCAGCTTAGTAAGTGGGATCACAGATACGCAGTATTTT. Protein: CASSLVSGITDTQYF.

This clonotype occurred many times. This sequence may be a read error, since a much larger clone differs from it by one base. This chain uses TRBV12-3 or TRBV12-4 with TRBJ1-5; tentatively, D is TRBD1 (5 bases). The V end lost 4 bases, the J end lost 6 bases, and 10 bases lay between the germline ends. The CDR3 is 13 amino acids. In nucleotides, the CDR3 is TGTGCCAGCAGTTGGGAGGGGAGTCAGCCCCAGCATTTT. This gives the protein CASSWEGSQPQHF.

The genes are TRBV28 and TRBJ2-1, with 8 bases identical to TRBD2. The CDR3 loop spans 16 amino acids. Germline V gene lookup returns CDR1 MDHEN and CDR2 SYDVKM. Trimming cost V 7 bases and J 4 bases; bases outside gene matches: 12. The CDR3 DNA reads as TGTGCCAGCACCCGGGGGGGACAAATCGTGTACAATGAGCAGTTCTTC. It yields the protein CASTRGGQIVYNEQFF.

This clonotype is termed medium-sized. The chain carries TRBV29-1 and TRBJ2-7; 9 bases fit TRBD2. The germline V gene encodes CDR1 SQVTM and CDR2 ANQGSEA. The CDR3 is 14 residues long. V trimming: 6 bases; J trimming: 5 bases; junction bases outside the gene matches: 11. The CDR3 region is CSVATSGGIHEQYF. The DNA for the CDR3 is TGCAGCGTCGCGACTAGCGGAGGTATCCACGAGCAGTACTTC.

The chain employs TRBV4-2 and TRBJ2-7; D might be TRBD2 (5 bases). CDR1 and CDR2 from the germline V gene are LGHNA and YNFKEQ. V was trimmed by 4 bases and J by 1 base, leaving 20 bases between them. The CDR3 spans 17 residues. This CDR3 reads CASSRTSGIGESYEQYF. The CDR3 nucleotides are TGTGCCAGCAGCCGCACCAGCGGTATAGGAGAGTCCTACGAGCAGTACTTC.

With regard to this clonotype: A much bigger clone sits one base away, suggesting this may be a read error. The V and J genes are TRBV19 and TRBJ1-1; a possible D gene is TRBD1 (6 bases). There are 13 residues in the CDR3. The germline V gene has CDR1 LNHDA and CDR2 SQIVND (reference sequence). CDR3 nucleotide sequence: TGTGTCAGTAGTCAGGGGCTCGAGACTGAAGCTTTCTTT. Protein product: CVSSQGLETEAFF.

This clonotype was picked up many times. The chain carries TRBV20-1 and TRBJ2-3, with 14 bases matching TRBD2. This CDR3 is 17 amino acids long. CDR1 is DFQATT and CDR2 is SNEGSKA in the germline V gene (reference sequence). After removal of 3 bases from V and 1 base from J, the junction contained 6 bases not matched to a gene. The CDR3 DNA is TGCAGTGCTAGTCCGGGACTAGCGGGAGTTGGCACAGATACGCAGTATTTT. It encodes CSASPGLAGVGTDTQYF.

This clonotype was seen many times. V gene TRBV6-5 combines with J gene TRBJ1-1; the D gene is possibly TRBD1 (5 bases). Germline V CDR1 and CDR2: MNHEY, SVGAGI. V was cut by 4 bases and J by 10 bases, with 19 bases left in between. The CDR3 extends over 14 amino acids. The CDR3 nucleotides read TGTGCCAGCAGTTTCCGGCGGGACTCTTCAGGAGCTTTCTTT. This translates into CASSFRRDSSGAFF.

This clonotype was detected many times. The J gene is TRBJ1-1, the V gene TRBV7-9, with D possibly being TRBD1 (6 bases). With 1 base removed from V and 6 bases from J, the gap between germline ends came to 12 bases. This CDR3 is built from 14 residues. From germline, CDR1 is SEHNR and CDR2 FQNEAQ (reference sequence). CDR3 sequence (DNA): TGTGCCAGCAGCTTAGACCAGGGGATGGCTGAAGCTTTCTTT. Translated: CASSLDQGMAEAFF.

This clonotype has more than one count but fewer than ten. The genes are TRBV18 and TRBJ1-1; the D gene is possibly TRBD1 (6 bases). There are 12 residues in the CDR3. Germline assignment: CDR1 KGHSH and CDR2 LQKENI. The ends were cut back, 3 bases at V and 6 bases at J, with 8 bases in the middle. As DNA, the CDR3 is TGTGCCAGCTCACCGACAGGTTCTGAAGCTTTCTTT. Translation: CASSPTGSEAFF.

This clonotype has ten or more counts. The rearrangement joins TRBV7-8 to TRBJ1-2; tentative D call: TRBD1 (6 bases). The CDR3 sequence is 13 residues long. CDR1 SGHVS and CDR2 FQNEAQ come from the germline V gene. The V end was cut by 6 bases, the J end by 8 bases, with 16 bases between. As DNA, the CDR3 is TGTGCCAGCAGTTATGGGTTGGGGGGCGGCTACACCTTC. Its translation is CASSYGLGGGYTF.

J is TRBJ2-3 and V is TRBV5-1; D might be TRBD2 (5 bases). The length of the CDR3 is 13 residues. Germline V gives CDR1 SGHRS, CDR2 YFSETQ. The V end was cut by 3 bases, the J end by 2 bases, with 7 bases between. The CDR3: CASSSGITDTQYF. CDR3 coding DNA: TGCGCCAGCAGCTCCGGGATCACAGATACGCAGTATTTT.

This rearrangement joins TRBV10-3 to TRBJ2-5, with unresolved D. CDR3 size: 13 residues. Germline lookup yields CDR1 ENHRY and CDR2 SYGVKD. The V end lost 3 bases, the J end lost 5 bases, and 10 bases lay between the germline ends. The chain's CDR3 is CAISESGVETQYF. The CDR3 DNA sequence: TGTGCCATCAGTGAAAGTGGAGTGGAGACCCAGTACTTC.

The rearrangement joins TRBV6-1 to TRBJ2-7; 9 nucleotides align to TRBD2. The CDR3 is 15 amino acids. The germline gives CDR1 MNHNS, CDR2 SASEGT. The V segment lost 6 bases and the J segment 3 bases; nucleotides outside the gene matches: 9. DNA for the CDR3: TGTGCCAGCAGAACGAATAGCGGGAGAGGCTACGAGCAGTACTTC. This codes for CASRTNSGRGYEQYF.

This clonotype was counted at least ten times. The chain recombines TRBV6-5 with TRBJ2-3; TRBD2 might be the D (5 bases). Germline V CDR1 and CDR2: MNHEY, SVGAGI. Trimming shortened V by 0 bases and J by 4 bases, and 11 bases separated the two germline ends. CDR3 length: 15 residues. DNA of the CDR3: TGTGCCAGCAGTTACTCATACGGACTGCCAGATACGCAGTATTTT. Amino acid sequence: CASSYSYGLPDTQYF.

The sample holds many counts of this clonotype. The chain couples TRBV7-8 to TRBJ2-3, with D maybe TRBD2 (6 bases). Trimming took 5 bases from V and 6 from J, leaving 18 bases between them. The CDR3 length is 15 residues. Germline lookup yields CDR1 SGHVS and CDR2 FQNEAQ. The CDR3 is CASSRVWGEADTQYF. The CDR3 DNA reads as TGTGCCAGCAGCCGGGTCTGGGGGGAAGCCGATACGCAGTATTTT. Combining the CDR3 with reference TRBV7-8 and TRBJ2-3 gives the whole variable domain GAGVSQSPRYKVAKRGQDVALRCDPISGHVSLFWYQQALGQGPEFLTYFQNEAQLDKSGLPSDRFFAERPEGSVSTLKIQRTQQEDSAVYLCASSRVWGEADTQYFGPGTRLTVL.

A note on this clonotype: Just one base apart from a much larger clone, this may be a read error. V gene TRBV12-3 or TRBV12-4 combines with J gene TRBJ1-1; no definite D call. V gave up 6 bases and J gave up 9 bases, with 11 bases separating them. This CDR3 is built from 11 residues. DNA of the CDR3: TGTGCCAGCAGCCTAGCCCGGAAAGCTTTCTTT. Its translation is CASSLARKAFF.

The rearrangement uses TRBV19 and TRBJ1-2; D unclear. The CDR3 runs 12 residues. V lost 5 bases and J 8 bases, leaving 12 bases between the germline ends. Germline values: CDR1 LNHDA, CDR2 SQIVND (reference sequence). The CDR3 DNA reads TGTGCCAGTAGTGACGGCGTAGGGGGCTACACCTTC. Protein: CASSDGVGGYTF.

This clonotype was counted at least ten times. V and J are TRBV5-5 and TRBJ2-2; D is undetermined. This CDR3 is built from 15 residues. From germline, CDR1 is SGHKS and CDR2 YYEKEE (reference sequence). V was cut by 2 bases and J by 0 bases, with 8 bases left in between. The DNA of the CDR3 is TGTGCCAGCAGCTTTGGCAGGACGAACACCGGGGAGCTGTTTTTT. This encodes CASSFGRTNTGELFF.

This clonotype has ten or more counts. This chain uses TRBV20-1 with TRBJ1-6; maybe TRBD1 (5 bases). V lost 5 bases and J 0 bases, leaving 17 bases between the germline ends. Per the germline V gene, CDR1 is DFQATT and CDR2 is SNEGSKA (reference sequence). This CDR3 comprises 17 residues. CDR3 in DNA: TGCAGTGCTTCCAACTCAGGGTTTAGCTCCTATAATTCACCCCTCCACTTT. This codes for CSASNSGFSSYNSPLHF.